This is a list of T cell receptor beta chains from one sample in a study of monozygotic twins with inflammatory bowel disease. Reprocessing the 5' RACE reads, TCRdb reports a single entry for every CDR3 protein and omits DNA. The sample table includes over 130,000 distinct CDR3 sequences. Specimen: blood. The receptors were gathered from a human donor with ulcerative colitis or Crohn's disease, or a healthy co-twin of an affected twin (not recorded which). Both conserved end residues are part of each CDR3. The order of the fields is V gene, clone size, J gene, CDR3 protein. Only part of the rows carry a size: once, few, many, or a class if the clone is expanded.

TRBV7-6	NA	TRBJ2-5	CASSYYQGVGETQYF
TRBV5-4	NA	TRBJ2-1	CASSPREGSGKQFF
TRBV30	NA	TRBJ2-6	CAWTSWGIKTGANVLTF
TRBV12-3/TRBV12-4	NA	TRBJ1-6	CASSLAPGRNSPLHF
TRBV5-5	NA	TRBJ2-2	CASSLLGASNTGELFF
TRBV5-1	NA	TRBJ2-7	CASSITGGVGYEQYF
TRBV29-1	NA	TRBJ1-2	CSVDAVPGGYTF
TRBV5-1	NA	TRBJ2-3	CASSQNSGIDTQYF
TRBV5-4	NA	TRBJ1-1	CASSLGRGSGHTEAFF
TRBV19	NA	TRBJ2-1	CASSIWGSSYNEQFF
TRBV7-2	NA	TRBJ1-5	CASSPQRGGNQPQHF
TRBV6-1	NA	TRBJ2-7	CASSTRDRVTYEQYF
TRBV7-2	NA	TRBJ2-6	CASSPQGTGANVLTF
TRBV5-1	NA	TRBJ2-3	CASRHVAAGPSTDTQYF
TRBV20-1	NA	TRBJ2-5	CSARGLQGATDLTQYF
TRBV11-2	NA	TRBJ2-5	CASSLMGGTQYF
TRBV27	NA	TRBJ1-3	CASRQTKGDTIYF
TRBV10-3	NA	TRBJ2-3	CATQTGKVTDTQYF
TRBV7-3	NA	TRBJ2-3	CASSLTRGDTQYF
TRBV5-1	NA	TRBJ2-1	CASSLAVMTIYNEQFF
TRBV29-1	NA	TRBJ2-2	CSVEGGNTGELLF
TRBV2	NA	TRBJ1-2	CASSGNFNYGYTF
TRBV2	NA	TRBJ2-1	CASRTTNTPHYNEQFF
TRBV5-1	NA	TRBJ2-6	CASSLGPALYSGANVLTF
TRBV20-1	NA	TRBJ1-4	CSARWTAPVQKLFF
TRBV6-1	NA	TRBJ1-6	CASRHRQSYNSPLHF
TRBV6-1	NA	TRBJ1-4	CASSDRANEKLFF
TRBV5-6	NA	TRBJ1-2	CASFTEQGWYGYTF
TRBV5-1	NA	TRBJ1-1	CASSLDKRRGAGRDTEAFF
TRBV12-3/TRBV12-4	medium-sized	TRBJ2-5	CASSPRAVKETQYF
TRBV27	NA	TRBJ2-3	CASRKPDRVSGDTQYF
TRBV9	NA	TRBJ2-1	CASSVSGTAYNEQFF
TRBV18	NA	TRBJ2-3	CASAPSPDTQYF
TRBV6-1	NA	TRBJ2-1	CASSLRDRETYNEQFF
TRBV20-1	NA	TRBJ2-5	CSAASRDYNVPMYQETQYF
TRBV5-1	NA	TRBJ2-3	CASTPWAGTDTQYF
TRBV27	NA	TRBJ1-5	CASSPLGVTQPQHF
TRBV5-4	NA	TRBJ2-4	CASSSGDRGDMQYF
TRBV5-7	NA	TRBJ2-1	CANPIQGALFNEQFF
TRBV4-3	NA	TRBJ1-4	CASSQDRGRKKLFF
TRBV3-1	NA	TRBJ2-3	CASSLGAGPDTQYF
TRBV7-3	NA	TRBJ2-2	CASSLIKDTGELFF
TRBV2	NA	TRBJ1-3	CASRATAGNTIYF
TRBV3-1	NA	TRBJ2-1	CASSRAGIRQFF
TRBV20-1	NA	TRBJ2-2	CSARDPYGGGELFF